A selection of T cell receptor beta chains follows, all from one sample in a study of multiple sclerosis patients with progressive multifocal leukoencephalopathy. Produced via immunoSEQ multiplex PCR; TCRdb's table is partial and in-frame only. This table has 30,000 or so clones, roughly 90% appearing once. Material: PBMCs, obtained from a patient treated with natalizumab. The origin of the receptors is a woman aged 40 to 49 with progressive multifocal leukoencephalopathy. CDR3s include the opening cysteine and the closing phenylalanine or tryptophan. The D gene is left open where the match is weak. Clone size is not always given. Where it is, it says once, few, many or a class for expanded clones.

TRBJ1-1	TRBV7-8	NA	TRBD1	CASSLAGRGRRPEAFF	TGTGCCAGCAGCTTAGCGGGGAGGGGGCGCAGGCCTGAAGCTTTCTTT
TRBJ2-2	TRBV4-3	NA	TRBD2	CASSQTGLAGARAGELFF	TGCGCCAGCAGCCAAACCGGACTAGCGGGAGCAAGGGCCGGGGAGCTGTTTTTT
TRBJ2-3	TRBV7-2	NA	NA	CASSLPPWQSATDTQYF	TGTGCCAGCAGCTTACCCCCGTGGCAGTCTGCGACAGATACGCAGTATTTT
TRBJ1-2	TRBV27	NA	NA	CASSPTGYEGYTF	TGTGCCAGCAGCCCTACAGGGTACGAAGGCTACACCTTC
TRBJ1-1	TRBV4-2	NA	TRBD1	CASSQGGGTAMNTEAFF	TGTGCCAGCAGCCAAGGGGGTGGGACAGCGATGAACACTGAAGCTTTCTTT
TRBJ1-2	TRBV2	NA	TRBD1	CASRVGQNVNYGYTF	TGTGCCAGCAGGGTGGGACAGAACGTTAACTATGGCTACACCTTC
TRBJ1-1	TRBV5-6	NA	NA	CASSFYGTEAFF	TGTGCCAGCAGCTTTTACGGGACTGAAGCTTTCTTT
TRBJ2-3	TRBV7-2	NA	NA	CASSFSDTQYF	TGTGCCAGCAGCTTTTCAGATACGCAGTATTTT
TRBJ1-4	TRBV15	NA	NA	CATSRPGAANEKLFF	TGTGCCACCAGCAGGCCTGGGGCCGCTAATGAAAAACTGTTTTTT
TRBJ1-2	TRBV6-1	few	TRBD1	CASSEQGVYGYTF	TGTGCCAGCAGTGAACAGGGGGTCTATGGCTACACCTTC
TRBJ1-2	TRBV6-5	NA	NA	CVTIANYGYTF	TGTGTGACAATCGCTAACTATGGCTACACCTTC
TRBJ2-5	TRBV6-1	NA	TRBD2	CASTELAGVGETQYF	TGTGCCAGCACCGAACTAGCGGGAGTGGGAGAGACCCAGTACTTC
TRBJ2-7	TRBV27	NA	NA	CASTLRGIQGGESYEQYF	TGTGCCAGCACCCTCCGGGGCATACAGGGTGGTGAGTCCTACGAGCAGTACTTC
TRBJ2-5	TRBV2	NA	NA	CASLRQYPKQETQYF	TGTGCCAGCCTTCGACAGTACCCTAAACAAGAGACCCAGTACTTC
TRBJ2-3	TRBV7-9	NA	TRBD2	CASRSGGRTDTQYF	TGTGCCAGCAGATCCGGGGGGAGGACAGATACGCAGTATTTT
TRBJ1-1	TRBV2	NA	NA	CASSDGRRKNTEAFF	TGTGCCAGCAGTGACGGTCGGAGGAAGAACACTGAAGCTTTCTTT
TRBJ2-7	TRBV5-1	NA	NA	CASSLGASQTDEQYF	TGCGCCAGCAGCTTGGGGGCGTCCCAGACCGACGAGCAGTACTTC
TRBJ1-2	TRBV19	NA	NA	CASRTENYGYTF	TGTGCCAGCCGGACAGAGAACTATGGCTACACCTTC
TRBJ1-5	TRBV5-5	NA	NA	CASSRGNQPQHF	TGTGCCAGCAGCAGGGGAAATCAGCCCCAGCATTTT
TRBJ1-2	TRBV9	NA	TRBD1	CASSSGLRQGRNYGYTF	TGTGCCAGCAGCTCAGGGCTCAGACAGGGGAGGAACTATGGCTACACCTTC
TRBJ2-7	TRBV18	NA	TRBD1	CASSYGTASYEQYF	TGTGCCAGCTCCTATGGGACAGCCTCCTACGAGCAGTACTTC
TRBJ2-7	TRBV7-9	NA	NA	CASSLGLASYEQYF	TGTGCCAGCAGCTTAGGCCTAGCGAGTTACGAGCAGTACTTC
TRBJ1-1	TRBV27	NA	TRBD1	CASSIGQGNTEAFF	TGTGCCAGCAGCATCGGACAGGGGAACACTGAAGCTTTCTTT
TRBJ1-2	TRBV7-3	NA	TRBD1	CASSLTRMVGQGIYGYTF	TGTGCCAGCAGCTTAACGAGGATGGTGGGACAGGGTATCTATGGCTACACCTTC
TRBJ1-3	TRBV2	few	NA	CASTLDTSSGNTIYF	TGTGCCAGCACCTTGGACACGAGCTCTGGAAACACCATATATTTT
TRBJ2-7	TRBV5-1	NA	NA	CASSPGGQLNYEQYF	TGCGCCAGCAGCCCCGGAGGACAGCTTAACTACGAGCAGTACTTC
TRBJ1-3	TRBV30	NA	TRBD1	CAWSVHRGVRNTIYF	TGTGCCTGGAGTGTACACAGGGGGGTTCGAAACACCATATATTTT
TRBJ1-2	TRBV7-2	NA	NA	CASSLEGGGGNYGYTF	TGTGCCAGCAGCTTAGAGGGTGGAGGGGGGAACTATGGCTACACCTTC
TRBJ2-1	TRBV5-4	NA	TRBD2	CASSSGTSGSYNEQFF	TGTGCCAGCAGCTCGGGGACTAGCGGGTCATACAATGAGCAGTTCTTC
TRBJ1-5	TRBV4-2	NA	NA	CASSPSPAGHSNQPQHF	TGTGCCAGCAGCCCGTCCCCGGCAGGGCATAGCAATCAGCCCCAGCATTTT